This TCR beta chain derives from a study of control samples from healthy donors and cancer patients. The method was immunoSEQ multiplex PCR; TCRdb's version includes in-frame clones alone and lacks a portion of them. Of 200,000 to 250,000 clones in the sample, just under 95% were seen once. Between the trimmed V and J ends, which lost 0 bases and 4 bases, there was a span of 7 bases. The CDR3 runs to 14 residues. Germline CDR1 is SGHNT and CDR2 is YENEEA. This rearrangement joins TRBV11-3 to TRBJ2-1; D gene unclear. The sequence derives from a man over 45 in good health. The sample taken for sequencing was blood. CDR3 bases: TGTGCCAGCAGCTTAGACACGGTTTACAATGAGCAGTTCTTC. Translated, it gives CASSLDTVYNEQFF.